The 2 T cell receptor beta chains reported below all come from one sample, sequenced in a study of blood T cell repertoires in COVID-19. Produced via immunoSEQ multiplex PCR; TCRdb's table is partial and in-frame only. The sample holds about 240,000 clones, 85% to 90% seen once. Material for sequencing was peripheral blood. The origin of the receptors is a woman aged 40-49 years who had recovered from COVID-19.

The J gene is TRBJ2-1, the V gene TRBV7-6; D perhaps matches TRBD2 (5 bases). The ends were cut back, 5 bases at V and 5 bases at J, with 16 bases in the middle. There are 15 residues in the CDR3. The germline gives CDR1 SGHVS, CDR2 FNYEAQ. The CDR3 DNA sequence: TGTGCCAGCAGCCCGATCGGAGGAGGCCACAATGAGCAGTTCTTC. This encodes CASSPIGGGHNEQFF. The whole variable domain, filled in from reference TRBV7-6 and TRBJ2-1, reads GAGVSQSPRYKVTKRGQDVALRCDPISGHVSLYWYRQALGQGPEFLTYFNYEAQQDKSGLPNDRFSAERPEGSISTLTIQRTEQRDSAMYRCASSPIGGGHNEQFFGPGTRLTVL.

The chain carries TRBV7-9 and TRBJ2-7; 10 bases align to TRBD2. Per germline, CDR1 SEHNR and CDR2 FQNEAQ (reference sequence). This CDR3 is 14 amino acids long. Trimming removed 5 bases from V and 5 bases from J; junction bases left unmatched: 6. The CDR3 nucleotides read TGTGCCAGCAGCCCCCGGACTAGCGGCCACGAGCAGTACTTC. It encodes CASSPRTSGHEQYF.